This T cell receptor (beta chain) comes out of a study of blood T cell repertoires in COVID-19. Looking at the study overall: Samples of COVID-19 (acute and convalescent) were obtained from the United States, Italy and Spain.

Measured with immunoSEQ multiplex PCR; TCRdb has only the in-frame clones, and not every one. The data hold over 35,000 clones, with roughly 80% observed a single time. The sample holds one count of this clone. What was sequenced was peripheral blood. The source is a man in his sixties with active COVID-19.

The CDR3 bases are TGTGCCAGCAGCTTAAGTCAGGGACTAATGAACACTGAAGCTTTCTTT. Translated: CASSLSQGLMNTEAFF. The rearrangement links TRBV7-8 to TRBJ1-1; TRBD1 is a possible D gene (5 bases). This CDR3 has 16 residues. CDR1 and CDR2 (germline): SGHVS, FQNEAQ. V dropped 2 bases and J dropped 0 bases, with 13 bases sitting between them.